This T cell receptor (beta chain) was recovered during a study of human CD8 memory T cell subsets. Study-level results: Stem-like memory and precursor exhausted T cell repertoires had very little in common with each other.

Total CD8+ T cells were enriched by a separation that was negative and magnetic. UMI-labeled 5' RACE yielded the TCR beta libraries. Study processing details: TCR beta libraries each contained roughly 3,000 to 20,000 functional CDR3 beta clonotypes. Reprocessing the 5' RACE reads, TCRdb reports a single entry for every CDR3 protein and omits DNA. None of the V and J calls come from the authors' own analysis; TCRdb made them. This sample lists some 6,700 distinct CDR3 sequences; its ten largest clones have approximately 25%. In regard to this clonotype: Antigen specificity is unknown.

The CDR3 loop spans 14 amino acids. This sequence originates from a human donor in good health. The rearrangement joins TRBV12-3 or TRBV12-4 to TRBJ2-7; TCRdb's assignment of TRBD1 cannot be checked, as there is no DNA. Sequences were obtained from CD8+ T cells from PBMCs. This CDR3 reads CASSSQGLGYEQYF.